This T cell receptor (beta chain) was profiled in a study of long-term antiretroviral therapy in people with HIV. Looked up from germline, CDR1 is DFQATT and CDR2 is SNEGSKA (reference sequence). V was trimmed by 7 bases and J by 7 bases, leaving 5 bases between them. The CDR3 is 9 amino acids. Version v3.0 of the immunoSEQ assay ran at survey level. Generated by immunoSEQ multiplex PCR, the TCRdb table keeps only in-frame clones and is missing some. The sample yields approximately 35,000 clones, about 76% seen once. United States facilities provided treatment to all participants with HIV. The source of this sequence is a man between 18 and 35 years old with HIV. Sequencing used unsorted PBMCs, obtained 1.9 years after starting antiretroviral therapy. The rearrangement uses TRBV20-1 and TRBJ2-1; no definite D call. The CDR3 nucleotides read TGCAGTGGGGGTAATGAGCAGTTCTTC. Its protein product is CSGGNEQFF.